This T cell receptor beta chain was found in a study of PD-L1 blockade in urothelial cancer. Overall study context: Patients, treated from about 2014 onward, received atezolizumab 1,200 mg intravenously every 3 weeks. There were a median of about 140,000 T cells in blood samples.

Clones were read by immunoSEQ multiplex PCR, and TCRdb kept only the in-frame ones, dropping some. Of about 43,000 clones detected, about four fifths appear once; the ten largest clones hold approximately 16%. The time point here: peripheral blood 6 weeks after treatment start. Patients suffered from locally advanced or metastatic urothelial carcinoma. V was clipped by 0 bases and J by 2 bases, with 13 bases between them. This CDR3 has 16 amino acids. Per germline, CDR1 SGHTA and CDR2 FQGNSA. This TCR was sampled from a man aged 60-69 years with urothelial cancer. The specimen comprised PBMCs, sampled around atezolizumab (anti-PD-L1) treatment. The chain is built from TRBV7-2 and TRBJ1-2; a weak D match, TRBD1 (6 bases). The CDR3 nucleotides read TGTGCCAGCAGCTTAGCCGCGCCAGGGGTAAACTATGGCTACACCTTC. Amino acid sequence: CASSLAAPGVNYGYTF.